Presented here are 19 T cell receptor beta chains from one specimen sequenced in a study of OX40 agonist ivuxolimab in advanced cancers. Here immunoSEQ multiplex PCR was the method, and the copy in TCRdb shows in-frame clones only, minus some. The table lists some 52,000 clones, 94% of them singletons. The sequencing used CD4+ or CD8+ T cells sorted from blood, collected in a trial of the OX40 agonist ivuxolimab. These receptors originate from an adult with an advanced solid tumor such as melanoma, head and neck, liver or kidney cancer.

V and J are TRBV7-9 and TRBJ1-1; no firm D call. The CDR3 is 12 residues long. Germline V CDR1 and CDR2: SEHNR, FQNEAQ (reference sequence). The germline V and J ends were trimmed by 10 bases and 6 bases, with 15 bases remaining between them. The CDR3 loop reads CATGESLAEAFF. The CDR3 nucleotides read TGTGCCACCGGTGAGAGTTTGGCTGAAGCTTTCTTT. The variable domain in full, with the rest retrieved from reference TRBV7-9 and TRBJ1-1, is DTGVSQNPRHKITKRGQNVTFRCDPISEHNRLYWYRQTLGQGPEFLTYFQNEAQLEKSRLLSDRFSAERPKGSFSTLEIQRTEQGDSAMYLCATGESLAEAFFGQGTRLTVV.

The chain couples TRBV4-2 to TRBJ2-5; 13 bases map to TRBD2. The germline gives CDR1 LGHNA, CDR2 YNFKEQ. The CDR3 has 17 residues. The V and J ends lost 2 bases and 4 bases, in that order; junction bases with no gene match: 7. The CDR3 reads CASSQSTLAGGRETQYF. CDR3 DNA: TGTGCCAGCAGCCAAAGCACACTAGCGGGAGGGCGAGAGACCCAGTACTTC.

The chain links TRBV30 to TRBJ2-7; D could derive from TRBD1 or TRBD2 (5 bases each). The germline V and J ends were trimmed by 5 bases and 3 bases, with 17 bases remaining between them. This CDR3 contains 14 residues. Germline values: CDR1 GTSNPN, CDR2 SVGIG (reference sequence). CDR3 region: CAWDGDHGVYEQYF. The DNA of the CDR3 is TGTGCCTGGGACGGGGACCATGGAGTCTACGAGCAGTACTTC. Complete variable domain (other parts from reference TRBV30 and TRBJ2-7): SQTIHQWPATLVQPVGSPLSLECTVEGTSNPNLYWYRQAAGRGLQLLFYSVGIGQISSEVPQNLSASRPQDRQFILSSKKLLLSDSGFYLCAWDGDHGVYEQYFGPGTRLTVT.

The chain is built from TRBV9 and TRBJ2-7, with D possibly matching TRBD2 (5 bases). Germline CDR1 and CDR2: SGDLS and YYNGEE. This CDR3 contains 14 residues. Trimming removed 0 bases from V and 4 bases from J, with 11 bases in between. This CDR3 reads CASSVEADLYEQYF. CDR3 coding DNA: TGTGCCAGCAGCGTAGAAGCGGACTTATACGAGCAGTACTTC.

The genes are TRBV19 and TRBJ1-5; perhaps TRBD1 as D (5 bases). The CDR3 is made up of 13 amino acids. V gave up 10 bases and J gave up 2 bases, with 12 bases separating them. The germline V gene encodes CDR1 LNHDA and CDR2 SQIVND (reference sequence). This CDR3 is CATEDSRNQPQHF. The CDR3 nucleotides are TGTGCCACCGAAGACAGTCGCAATCAGCCCCAGCATTTT. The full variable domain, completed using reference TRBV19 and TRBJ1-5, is DGGITQSPKYLFRKEGQNVTLSCEQNLNHDAMYWYRQDPGQGLRLIYYSQIVNDFQKGDIAEGYSVSREKKESFPLTVTSAQKNPTAFYLCATEDSRNQPQHFGDGTRLSIL.

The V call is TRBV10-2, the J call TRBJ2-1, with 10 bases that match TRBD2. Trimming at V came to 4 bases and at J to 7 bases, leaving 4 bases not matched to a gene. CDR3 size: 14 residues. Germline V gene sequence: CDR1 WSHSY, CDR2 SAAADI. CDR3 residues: CASSASGSGNEQFF. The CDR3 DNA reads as TGCGCCAGCAGTGCTAGCGGGAGCGGAAATGAGCAGTTCTTC.

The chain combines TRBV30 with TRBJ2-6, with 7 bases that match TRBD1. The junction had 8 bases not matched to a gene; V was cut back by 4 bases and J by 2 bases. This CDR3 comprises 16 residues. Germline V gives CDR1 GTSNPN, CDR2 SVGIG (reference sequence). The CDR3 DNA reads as TGTGCCTGGATGACAGGGTTAGTCCCTGGGGCCAACGTCCTGACTTTC. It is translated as CAWMTGLVPGANVLTF.

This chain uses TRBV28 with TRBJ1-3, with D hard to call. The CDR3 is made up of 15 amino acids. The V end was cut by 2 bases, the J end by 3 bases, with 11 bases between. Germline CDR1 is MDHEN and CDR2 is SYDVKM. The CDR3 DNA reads TGTGCCAGCAGTTTAATCAGGTCCCTTGGAAACACCATATATTTT. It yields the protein CASSLIRSLGNTIYF.

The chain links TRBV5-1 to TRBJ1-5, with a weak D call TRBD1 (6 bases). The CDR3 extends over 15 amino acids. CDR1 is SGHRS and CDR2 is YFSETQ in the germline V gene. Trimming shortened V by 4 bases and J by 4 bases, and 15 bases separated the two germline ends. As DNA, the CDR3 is TGCGCCAGCAGCCTGGGGGCAGGAGGGAATCAGCCCCAGCATTTT. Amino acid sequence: CASSLGAGGNQPQHF.

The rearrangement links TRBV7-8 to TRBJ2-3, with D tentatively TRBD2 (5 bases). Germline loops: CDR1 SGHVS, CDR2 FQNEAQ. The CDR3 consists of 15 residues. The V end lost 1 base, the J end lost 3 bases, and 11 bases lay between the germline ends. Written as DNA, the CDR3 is TGTGCCAGCAGCTTAGGGCGGTGGGAGACAGATACGCAGTATTTT. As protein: CASSLGRWETDTQYF.

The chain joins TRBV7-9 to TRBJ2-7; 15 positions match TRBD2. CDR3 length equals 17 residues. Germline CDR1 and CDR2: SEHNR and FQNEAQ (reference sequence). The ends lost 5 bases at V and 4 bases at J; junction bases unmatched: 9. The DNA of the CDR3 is TGTGCCAGCAGCCCGCCCCTCGGGACTAGCGGGAGGTACGAGCAGTACTTC. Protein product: CASSPPLGTSGRYEQYF.

CDR3 residues: CASSYGTNQPQHF. CDR3 nucleotide sequence: TGTGCCAGCAGTTATGGTACAAATCAGCCCCAGCATTTT. This chain links TRBV6-6 with TRBJ1-5, with unresolved D. This CDR3 is built from 13 residues. V was shortened by 3 bases and J by 4 bases, with 7 bases between the two germline ends. Germline CDR1 is MNHNY and CDR2 is SVGAGI (reference sequence).

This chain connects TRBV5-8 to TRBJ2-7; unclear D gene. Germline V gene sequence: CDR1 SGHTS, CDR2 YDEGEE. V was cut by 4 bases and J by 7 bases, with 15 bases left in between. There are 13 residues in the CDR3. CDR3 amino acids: CASSLVVLREQYF. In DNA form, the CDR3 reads TGTGCCAGCAGCCTGGTCGTTTTAAGGGAGCAGTACTTC.

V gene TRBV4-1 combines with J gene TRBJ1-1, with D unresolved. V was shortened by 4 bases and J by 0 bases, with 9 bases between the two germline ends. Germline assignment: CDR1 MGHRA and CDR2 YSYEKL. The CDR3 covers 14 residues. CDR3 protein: CASSPGDVNTEAFF. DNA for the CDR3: TGCGCCAGCAGCCCCGGCGACGTGAACACTGAAGCTTTCTTT.

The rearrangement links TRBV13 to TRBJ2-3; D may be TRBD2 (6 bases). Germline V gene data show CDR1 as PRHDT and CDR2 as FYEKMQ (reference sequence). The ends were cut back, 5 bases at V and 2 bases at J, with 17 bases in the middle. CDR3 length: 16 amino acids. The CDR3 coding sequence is TGTGCCAGCAGCAACGCCGGCCGGGGGTTCACAGATACGCAGTATTTT. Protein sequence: CASSNAGRGFTDTQYF.

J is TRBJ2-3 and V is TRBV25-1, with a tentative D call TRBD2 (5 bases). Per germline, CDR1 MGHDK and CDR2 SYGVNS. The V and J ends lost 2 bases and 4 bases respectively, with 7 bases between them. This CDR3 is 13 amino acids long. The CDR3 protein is CASSEPSSDTQYF. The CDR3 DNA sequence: TGTGCCAGCAGTGAACCTAGCTCAGATACGCAGTATTTT.

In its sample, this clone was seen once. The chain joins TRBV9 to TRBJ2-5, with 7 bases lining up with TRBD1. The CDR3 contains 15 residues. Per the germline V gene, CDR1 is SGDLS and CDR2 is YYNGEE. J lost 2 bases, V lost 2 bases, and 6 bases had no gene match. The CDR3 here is CASSVTGTVQETQYF. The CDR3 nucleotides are TGTGCCAGCAGCGTCACGGGGACAGTACAAGAGACCCAGTACTTC. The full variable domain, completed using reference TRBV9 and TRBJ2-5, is DSGVTQTPKHLITATGQRVTLRCSPRSGDLSVYWYQQSLDQGLQFLIQYYNGEERAKGNILERFSAQQFPDLHSELNLSSLELGDSALYFCASSVTGTVQETQYFGPGTRLLVL.

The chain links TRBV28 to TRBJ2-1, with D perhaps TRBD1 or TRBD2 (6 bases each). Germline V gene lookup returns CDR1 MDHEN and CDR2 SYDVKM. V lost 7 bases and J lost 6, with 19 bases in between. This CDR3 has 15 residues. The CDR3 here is CASTTGAGVRNEQFF. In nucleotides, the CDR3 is TGTGCCAGCACCACGGGGGCAGGGGTTCGCAATGAGCAGTTCTTC. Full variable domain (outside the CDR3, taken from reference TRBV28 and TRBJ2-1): DVKVTQSSRYLVKRTGEKVFLECVQDMDHENMFWYRQDPGLGLRLIYFSYDVKMKEKGDIPEGYSVSREKKERFSLILESASTNQTSMYLCASTTGAGVRNEQFFGPGTRLTVL.

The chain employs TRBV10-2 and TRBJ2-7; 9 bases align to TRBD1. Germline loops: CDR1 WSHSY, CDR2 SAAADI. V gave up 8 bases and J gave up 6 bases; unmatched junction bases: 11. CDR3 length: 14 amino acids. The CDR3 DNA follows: TGCGCCAGCCTAGGCGGGACAGGGATAGGCGAGCAGTACTTC. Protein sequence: CASLGGTGIGEQYF.